Following are 22 T cell receptor beta chains from one sample sequenced in a study of cytomegalovirus exposure and HLA in healthy donors. The PCR employed 60 Vbeta primers together with 13 Jbeta primers. The data were produced by immunoSEQ multiplex PCR, yet TCRdb's version contains in-frame clones alone and is incomplete. The sample comprises 90,000 to 140,000 clones, roughly 70% of which are singletons, and approximately 1.2% rests with the top ten. The sequenced sample consisted of PBMCs. The receptors derive from a man in his forties or fifties in good health and CMV-seronegative.

The V and J genes are TRBV7-9 and TRBJ2-7; D uncertain. CDR1 is SEHNR, CDR2 FQNEAQ, per germline (reference sequence). Trimming cost V 2 bases and J 3 bases, with 8 bases left between them. The CDR3 extends over 13 amino acids. CDR3 residues: CASSLNADYEQYF. The CDR3 nucleotides are TGTGCCAGCAGCTTAAATGCAGACTACGAGCAGTACTTC.

The rearrangement uses TRBV6-5 and TRBJ2-5, with D tentatively TRBD1 (5 bases). The J call could be wrong; TRBJ2-7 is a better fit for the DNA end. Germline CDR1 MNHEY, CDR2 SVGAGI. The CDR3 covers 14 residues. CDR3 in DNA: TGTGCCAGCAGTTACGGACACTACTCCTACGAGCAGTACTTC. It encodes CASSYGHYSYEQYF.

V gene TRBV19 combines with J gene TRBJ2-7; 12 nucleotides align to TRBD1. Germline V CDR1 and CDR2: LNHDA, SQIVND (reference sequence). This CDR3 is built from 15 residues. Trimming cost V 7 bases and J 1 base; bases outside gene matches: 5. CDR3 sequence: CASTPGQGASYEQYF. The CDR3 coding sequence is TGTGCCAGTACCCCGGGACAGGGGGCATCCTACGAGCAGTACTTC.

The rearrangement joins TRBV5-1 to TRBJ1-2; D might be TRBD1 (5 bases). CDR1 and CDR2 (germline): SGHRS, YFSETQ. CDR3 length: 13 residues. Trimming took off 4 bases at V and 8 bases at J, with 15 bases between the two ends. CDR3: CASSQSGSRGYTF. CDR3 bases: TGCGCCAGCAGCCAATCAGGGTCAAGGGGCTACACCTTC.

The chain uses TRBV7-3 and TRBJ2-3; TRBD2 aligns across 13 bases. The CDR3 is 16 residues long. Germline loops: CDR1 SGHTA, CDR2 FQGTGA. V was clipped by 5 bases and J by 6 bases; unmatched bases: 8. CDR3 DNA sequence: TGTGCCAGCAGCCAAGGACTAGCGGGGGTTCTGGATACGCAGTATTTT. It specifies CASSQGLAGVLDTQYF.

The chain combines TRBV6-5 with TRBJ1-1; a possible D gene is TRBD1 (6 bases). V lost 6 bases to trimming and J lost 0 bases, with 8 bases between them. The germline gives CDR1 MNHEY, CDR2 SVGAGI. CDR3 size: 13 residues. The CDR3 region is CASRGGLNTEAFF. The CDR3 DNA reads as TGTGCCAGCAGAGGGGGTTTGAACACTGAAGCTTTCTTT.

The chain carries TRBV10-3 and TRBJ1-1; D not certain. Trimming stripped 2 bases from V and 5 bases from J, with 9 bases between. The CDR3 loop spans 13 amino acids. Looked up from germline, CDR1 is ENHRY and CDR2 is SYGVKD. In nucleotides, the CDR3 is TGTGCCATCAGTGAGGCCCCAGGAACTGAAGCTTTCTTT. Translation gives CAISEAPGTEAFF.

The chain employs TRBV5-1 and TRBJ1-3; TRBD2 matches at 8 bases. The DNA end is a closer match to TRBJ2-2, so the J assignment may be wrong. The CDR3 has 14 residues. Germline V CDR1 and CDR2: SGHRS, YFSETQ. CDR3 sequence reads: CASSLGSGAGELFF. CDR3 DNA sequence: TGCGCCAGCAGCTTGGGTAGCGGGGCCGGGGAGCTGTTTTTT.

The rearrangement joins TRBV9 to TRBJ1-1; TRBD1 aligns across 9 bases. Germline values: CDR1 SGDLS, CDR2 YYNGEE. There are 13 residues in the CDR3. Unmatched junction bases numbered 7, after V lost 3 bases and J lost 10 bases. The DNA for the CDR3 is TGTGCCAGCAGCGGGGGGGGACAGGGACGAGCTTTCTTT. It codes for CASSGGGQGRAFF.

V usage is TRBV19 and J usage is TRBJ1-5, with TRBD1 as a possible D gene (5 bases). This CDR3 spans 12 amino acids. Germline V gene sequence: CDR1 LNHDA, CDR2 SQIVND (reference sequence). V was trimmed by 3 bases and J by 9 bases, leaving 9 bases between them. Here the CDR3 DNA reads TGTGCCAGTAGTATCGTCCAGGGGCCCCAGCATTTT. Its translation: CASSIVQGPQHF.

V usage is TRBV11-2 and J usage is TRBJ1-2; no clear D. The CDR3 sequence is 13 residues long. Germline-derived CDR1 and CDR2 are SGHAT and FQNNGV. V was trimmed by 1 base and J by 4 bases, leaving 7 bases between them. In DNA, the CDR3 is TGTGCCAGCAGCTTAGCAGGCAGCTATGGCTACACCTTC. Translated: CASSLAGSYGYTF.

J is TRBJ2-7 and V is TRBV7-9, with TRBD1 matching over 8 bases. Losses at the gene ends were 1 base for V and 1 base for J; bases not matched to a gene: 3. The CDR3 is 15 amino acids. Germline V lookup: CDR1 SEHNR, CDR2 FQNEAQ (reference sequence). Written as DNA, the CDR3 is TGTGCCAGCAGCTTAGGTGGACAGGGATCCTACGAGCAGTACTTC. It is translated as CASSLGGQGSYEQYF.

This chain connects TRBV5-1 to TRBJ2-7, with D perhaps matching TRBD1 (5 bases). The germline V and J ends were trimmed by 1 base and 1 base, with 9 bases remaining between them. From germline, CDR1 is SGHRS and CDR2 YFSETQ. This CDR3 is built from 14 residues. CDR3 nucleotides: TGCGCCAGCAGCTTGTACGGACAATCCTACGAGCAGTACTTC. It translates to CASSLYGQSYEQYF. Looking up the rest from reference TRBV5-1 and TRBJ2-7 gives the full variable domain: KAGVTQTPRYLIKTRGQQVTLSCSPISGHRSVSWYQQTPGQGLQFLFEYFSETQRNKGNFPGRFSGRQFSNSRSEMNVSTLELGDSALYLCASSLYGQSYEQYFGPGTRLTVT.

The sample holds a few counts of this clone. The rearrangement joins TRBV4-2 to TRBJ2-7; tentatively, D is TRBD1 (6 bases). The CDR3 spans 17 residues. V lost 3 bases and J lost 3, with 21 bases in between. Germline V CDR1 and CDR2: LGHNA, YNFKEQ. The CDR3 sequence: CASSQHRDTKTYYEQYF. CDR3 nucleotides: TGTGCCAGCAGCCAGCACCGGGACACAAAAACCTACTACGAGCAGTACTTC.

This chain uses TRBV5-8 with TRBJ1-5; D unresolved. In germline, CDR1 is SGHTS, CDR2 YDEGEE. This CDR3 comprises 13 residues. Trimming stripped 4 bases from V and 6 bases from J, with 11 bases between. CDR3 nucleotides: TGTGCCAGCAGCCCCGACGGGAGTCAGCCCCAGCATTTT. This translates into CASSPDGSQPQHF.

This clone was counted only a few times. V and J are TRBV7-8 and TRBJ1-4, with D unclear. The germline V gene has CDR1 SGHVS and CDR2 FQNEAQ. The CDR3 runs to 17 residues. The germline V and J ends were trimmed by 1 base and 2 bases, with 14 bases remaining between them. This CDR3 reads CASSLGVREVTNEKLFF. The CDR3 DNA reads TGTGCCAGCAGCTTAGGGGTGCGGGAGGTGACTAATGAAAAACTGTTTTTT.

V gene TRBV10-3 combines with J gene TRBJ1-3, with 9 bases fitting TRBD1. Per the germline V gene, CDR1 is ENHRY and CDR2 is SYGVKD. The CDR3 consists of 17 residues. With V trimmed by 2 bases and J by 2 bases, 7 bases remained unmatched. Here the CDR3 DNA reads TGTGCCATCAGTGAGCCGACAGGGGGGACAGCTGGAAACACCATATATTTT. It encodes CAISEPTGGTAGNTIYF.

The V and J genes are TRBV6-5 and TRBJ1-2; maybe TRBD1 (6 bases). CDR3 length: 13 residues. V lost 0 bases, J lost 8 bases, and 10 bases lay in between. Germline assignment: CDR1 MNHEY and CDR2 SVGAGI. DNA of the CDR3: TGTGCCAGCAGTTACTCTGATGGGGGCGGCTACACCTTC. It encodes CASSYSDGGGYTF.

This clone was detected many times. V usage is TRBV27 and J usage is TRBJ1-1, with D hard to call. The CDR3 is 13 amino acids. Trimming stripped 2 bases from V and 2 bases from J, with 6 bases between. Germline V lookup: CDR1 MNHEY, CDR2 SMNVEV (reference sequence). This CDR3 is CASSLIPNTEAFF. CDR3 nucleotides: TGTGCCAGCAGTTTAATCCCTAACACTGAAGCTTTCTTT.

This rearrangement joins TRBV23-1 to TRBJ1-5; no reliable D call. TRBV23-1 is flagged as an ORF with uncertain function. Trimming left V 1 base short and J 6 bases short, with 22 bases between. CDR3 length equals 18 residues. This CDR3 reads CASSQYHQDWRYGQPQHF. As DNA, the CDR3 is TGCGCCAGCAGTCAATATCACCAGGACTGGAGGTATGGTCAGCCCCAGCATTTT.

The chain employs TRBV7-6 and TRBJ2-7; 8 nucleotides line up with TRBD2. Germline V gene data show CDR1 as SGHVS and CDR2 as FNYEAQ. V shed 2 bases, J shed 7 bases, and the junction held 10 bases outside the gene matches. This CDR3 has 15 amino acids. The DNA for the CDR3 is TGTGCCAGCAGCTTATACGCTAGCGGGCGGCGTGAGCAGTACTTC. Amino acid sequence: CASSLYASGRREQYF. The variable domain in full, with the rest retrieved from reference TRBV7-6 and TRBJ2-7, is GAGVSQSPRYKVTKRGQDVALRCDPISGHVSLYWYRQALGQGPEFLTYFNYEAQQDKSGLPNDRFSAERPEGSISTLTIQRTEQRDSAMYRCASSLYASGRREQYFGPGTRLTVT.

The chain combines TRBV23-1 with TRBJ2-1; TRBD1 aligns across 7 bases. TRBV23-1 is known as an ORF, though its function is uncertain. The V and J ends lost 2 bases and 7 bases, in that order; junction bases with no gene match: 5. The CDR3 runs to 14 residues. CDR3 nucleotide sequence: TGCGCCAGCAGTCAAAAGACAGGGCTTAATGAGCAGTTCTTC. It codes for CASSQKTGLNEQFF.